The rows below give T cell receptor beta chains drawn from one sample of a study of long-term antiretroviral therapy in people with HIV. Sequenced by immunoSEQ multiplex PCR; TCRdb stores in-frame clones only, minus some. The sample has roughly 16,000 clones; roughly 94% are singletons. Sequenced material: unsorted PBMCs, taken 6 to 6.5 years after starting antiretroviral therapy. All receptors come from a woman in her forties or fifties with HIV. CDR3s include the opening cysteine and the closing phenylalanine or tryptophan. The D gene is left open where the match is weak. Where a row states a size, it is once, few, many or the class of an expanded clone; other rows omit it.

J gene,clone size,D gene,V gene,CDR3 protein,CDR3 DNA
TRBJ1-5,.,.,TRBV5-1,CASSHGPLGNQPQHF,TGCGCCAGCAGCCATGGACCCCTCGGGAATCAGCCCCAGCATTTT
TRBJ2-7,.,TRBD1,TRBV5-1,CASSLGSTGYNYEQYF,TGCGCCAGCAGCTTGGGGTCGACAGGGTACAACTACGAGCAGTACTTC
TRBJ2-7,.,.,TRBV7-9,CASNHFGSYEQYF,TGTGCCAGCAACCACTTTGGCTCCTACGAGCAGTACTTC
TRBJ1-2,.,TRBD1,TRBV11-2,CASSLGPDRSANYGYTF,TGTGCCAGCAGCTTAGGACCGGACAGGTCCGCTAACTATGGCTACACCTTC
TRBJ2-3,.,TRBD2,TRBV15,CATSRVREGTDTQYF,TGTGCCACCAGCAGAGTTCGGGAGGGCACAGATACGCAGTATTTT
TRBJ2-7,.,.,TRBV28,CASVTIVTGEQYF,TGTGCCAGCGTGACCATAGTAACTGGCGAGCAGTACTTC
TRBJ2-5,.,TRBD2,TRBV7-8,CASSPGLAAQETQYF,TGTGCCAGCAGCCCGGGACTAGCGGCCCAAGAGACCCAGTACTTC
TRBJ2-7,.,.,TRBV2,CASSDGGGSYEQYF,TGTGCCAGCAGTGATGGAGGGGGCTCCTACGAGCAGTACTTC
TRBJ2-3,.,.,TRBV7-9,CASSLASAASEDTQYF,TGTGCCAGCAGCTTAGCGTCTGCGGCTAGCGAGGATACGCAGTATTTT
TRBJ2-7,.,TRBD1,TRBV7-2,CASSTGQGAYYEQYF,TGTGCCAGCAGCACCGGACAGGGGGCGTACTACGAGCAGTACTTC
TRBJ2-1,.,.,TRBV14,CASSQPSDSSYNEQFF,TGTGCCAGCAGCCAACCCAGCGATAGCTCCTACAATGAGCAGTTCTTC
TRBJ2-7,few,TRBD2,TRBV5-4,CASSGSGSSYEQYF,TGTGCCAGCAGCGGTAGCGGGAGCTCCTACGAGCAGTACTTC
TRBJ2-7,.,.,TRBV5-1,CASSPERNEQYF,TGCGCCAGCAGCCCGGAGAGGAACGAGCAGTACTTC
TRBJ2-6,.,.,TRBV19,CASSIASGVSGANVLTF,TGTGCCAGTAGTATAGCTAGTGGGGTCTCTGGGGCCAACGTCCTGACTTTC
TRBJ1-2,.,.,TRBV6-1,CASSEFSYGYTF,TGTGCCAGCAGTGAATTCAGCTATGGCTACACCTTC
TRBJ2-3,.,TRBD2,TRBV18,CASSPRGSRTDTQYF,TGTGCCAGCTCACCACGCGGGAGTCGCACAGATACGCAGTATTTT
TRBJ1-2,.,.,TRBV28,CASAQQGLYGYTF,TGTGCCAGCGCCCAACAGGGCCTATATGGCTACACCTTC
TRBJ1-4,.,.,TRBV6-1,CASSTTGTGTEKLFF,TGTGCCAGCAGTACGACCGGGACCGGGACTGAAAAACTGTTTTTT
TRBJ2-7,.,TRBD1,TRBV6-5,CASSPTGSYEQYF,TGTGCCAGCAGCCCGACAGGGTCCTACGAGCAGTACTTC
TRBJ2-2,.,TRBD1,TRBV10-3,CATSGQMNTGELFF,TGTGCCACATCGGGACAGATGAACACCGGGGAGCTGTTTTTT
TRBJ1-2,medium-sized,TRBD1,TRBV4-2,CASSQGTGDTNYGYTF,TGTGCCAGCAGCCAGGGGACAGGGGATACTAACTATGGCTACACCTTC
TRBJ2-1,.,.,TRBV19,CASSQGGGIYNEQFF,TGTGCCAGTAGTCAGGGGGGAGGCATCTACAATGAGCAGTTCTTC
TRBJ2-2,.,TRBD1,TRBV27,CASSHRDRAGELFF,TGTGCCAGCAGTCACCGGGACAGGGCCGGGGAGCTGTTTTTT
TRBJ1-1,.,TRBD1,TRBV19,CASSIGTGFWAFF,TGTGCCAGTAGTATTGGGACAGGGTTTTGGGCTTTCTTT
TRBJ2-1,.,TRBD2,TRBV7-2,CASSLAQLAGAGEQFF,TGTGCCAGCAGCTTAGCTCAGCTAGCGGGAGCAGGAGAGCAGTTCTTC
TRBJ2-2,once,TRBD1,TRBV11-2,CASSLGAPGQGRTGELFF,TGTGCCAGCAGCTTAGGGGCTCCGGGACAGGGCAGGACCGGGGAGCTGTTTTTT
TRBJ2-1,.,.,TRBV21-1,CASSNLLAGGYNEQFF,TGTGCCAGCAGCAACCTCCTAGCGGGAGGCTACAATGAGCAGTTCTTC
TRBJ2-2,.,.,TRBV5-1,CASSFLGAGELFF,TGCGCCAGCAGCTTCTTGGGTGCCGGGGAGCTGTTTTTT
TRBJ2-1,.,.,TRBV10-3,CAISESQADLYNEQFF,TGTGCCATCAGTGAGTCCCAAGCAGACCTCTACAATGAGCAGTTCTTC
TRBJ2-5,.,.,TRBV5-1,CASSDLRGLQETQHF,TGCGCCAGCAGCGACCTCCGCGGGCTTCAAGAGACCCAGCACTTC
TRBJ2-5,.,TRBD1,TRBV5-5,CASSLWTGGIQETQYF,TGTGCCAGCAGCTTGTGGACAGGGGGTATTCAAGAGACCCAGTACTTC
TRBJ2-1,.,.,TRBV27,CASSPTSRGGNEQFF,TGTGCCAGCAGTCCGACCTCAAGAGGGGGTAATGAGCAGTTCTTC
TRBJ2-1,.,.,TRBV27,CASSLFAPRGSSYNEQFF,TGTGCCAGCAGTTTATTTGCCCCTAGGGGAAGCTCCTACAATGAGCAGTTCTTC
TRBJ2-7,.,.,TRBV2,CASSGQGGYEQYF,TGTGCCAGCAGTGGGCAAGGGGGCTACGAGCAGTACTTC
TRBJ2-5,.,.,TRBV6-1,CASAGETQYF,TGTGCCAGCGCGGGGGAGACCCAGTACTTC
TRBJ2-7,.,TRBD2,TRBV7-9,CASTLTSGTNEQYF,TGTGCCAGCACCCTGACTAGCGGGACAAACGAGCAGTACTTC
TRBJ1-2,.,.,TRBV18,CASSPGENYGYTF,TGTGCCAGCTCACCAGGAGAGAACTATGGCTACACCTTC
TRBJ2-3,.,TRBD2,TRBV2,CASNLGTSGDTDTQYF,TGTGCCAGCAACCTTGGGACTAGCGGAGACACAGATACGCAGTATTTT
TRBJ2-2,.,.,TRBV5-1,CASSLARADTGELFF,TGCGCCAGCAGCTTGGCCCGGGCGGACACCGGGGAGCTGTTTTTT
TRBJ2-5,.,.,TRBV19,CASSIGVSGETQYF,TGTGCCAGTAGTATAGGGGTTAGTGGGGAGACCCAGTACTTC
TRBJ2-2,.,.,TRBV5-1,CASRREGNTGELFF,TGCGCCAGCAGGAGAGAGGGAAACACCGGGGAGCTGTTTTTT
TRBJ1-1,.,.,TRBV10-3,CAISDGQANTEAFF,TGTGCCATCAGTGACGGCCAGGCGAACACTGAAGCTTTCTTT
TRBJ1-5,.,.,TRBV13,CASSFGGGWGNQPQHF,TGTGCCAGCAGCTTCGGAGGGGGATGGGGCAATCAGCCCCAGCATTTT
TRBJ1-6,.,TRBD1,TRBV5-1,CASRETGGKDNSPLHF,TGCGCCAGCAGGGAGACAGGGGGCAAGGATAATTCACCCCTCCACTTT
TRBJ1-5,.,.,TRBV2,CASSDTGSYNQPQHF,TGTGCCAGCAGTGACACAGGCAGCTACAATCAGCCCCAGCATTTT
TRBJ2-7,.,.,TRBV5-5,CASSRLTGRGLFYEQYF,TGTGCCAGCAGCCGTTTGACAGGGAGGGGCCTTTTCTACGAGCAGTACTTC
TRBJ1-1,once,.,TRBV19,CASTIAINTEAFF,TGTGCCAGTACTATAGCCATTAACACTGAAGCTTTCTTT
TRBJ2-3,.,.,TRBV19,CASSGRNLVDTQYF,TGTGCCAGTAGCGGACGGAACCTCGTGGATACGCAGTATTTT
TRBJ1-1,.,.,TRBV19,CASSLDLNTEAFF,TGTGCCAGTAGTTTAGATTTGAACACTGAAGCTTTCTTT
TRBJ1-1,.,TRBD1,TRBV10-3,CAISDSRSGQKNTEAFF,TGTGCCATCAGTGACAGCCGATCGGGACAGAAGAACACTGAAGCTTTCTTT
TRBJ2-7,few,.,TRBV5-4,CASSTALALYEQYF,TGTGCCAGCAGCACAGCACTAGCCCTCTACGAGCAGTACTTC
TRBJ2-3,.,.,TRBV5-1,CASSLGEATDTQYF,TGCGCCAGCAGCTTGGGGGAAGCAACAGATACGCAGTATTTT
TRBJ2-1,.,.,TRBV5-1,CASSLGGSSYNEQFF,TGCGCCAGCAGCTTGGGTGGAAGCTCCTACAATGAGCAGTTCTTC